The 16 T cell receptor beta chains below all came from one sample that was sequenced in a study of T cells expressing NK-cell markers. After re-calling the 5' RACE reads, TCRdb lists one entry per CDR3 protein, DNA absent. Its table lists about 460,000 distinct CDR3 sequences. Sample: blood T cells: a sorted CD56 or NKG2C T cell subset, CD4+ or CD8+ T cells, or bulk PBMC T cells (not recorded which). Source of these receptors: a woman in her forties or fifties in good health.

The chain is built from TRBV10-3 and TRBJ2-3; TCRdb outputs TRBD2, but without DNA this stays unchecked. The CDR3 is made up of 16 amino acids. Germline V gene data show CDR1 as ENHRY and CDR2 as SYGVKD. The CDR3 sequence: CAISQLGTSGTDTQYF.

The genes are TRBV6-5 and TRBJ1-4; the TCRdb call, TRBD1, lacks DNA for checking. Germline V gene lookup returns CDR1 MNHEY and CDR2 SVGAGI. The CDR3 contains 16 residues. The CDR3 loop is CASSYSRDREYEKLFF.

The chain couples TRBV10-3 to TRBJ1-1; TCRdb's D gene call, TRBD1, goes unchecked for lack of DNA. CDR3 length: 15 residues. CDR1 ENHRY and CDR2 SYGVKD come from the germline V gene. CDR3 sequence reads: CAISAGQNMNTEAFF.

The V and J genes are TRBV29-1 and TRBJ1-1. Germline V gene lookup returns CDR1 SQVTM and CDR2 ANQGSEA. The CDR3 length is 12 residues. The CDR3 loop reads CSVLGEGTEAFF.

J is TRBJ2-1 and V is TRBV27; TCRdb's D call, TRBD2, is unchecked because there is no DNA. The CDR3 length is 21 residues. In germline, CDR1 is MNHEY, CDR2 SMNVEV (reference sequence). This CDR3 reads CASSSPSGREELPGSYNEQFF.

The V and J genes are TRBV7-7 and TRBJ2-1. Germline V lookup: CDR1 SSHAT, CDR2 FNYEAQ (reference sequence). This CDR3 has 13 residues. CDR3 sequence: CASSLLGINEQFF.

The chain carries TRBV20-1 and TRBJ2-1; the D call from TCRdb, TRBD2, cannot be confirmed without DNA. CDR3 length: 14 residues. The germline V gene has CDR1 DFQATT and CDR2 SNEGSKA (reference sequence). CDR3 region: CSAIAGGGWDEQFF.

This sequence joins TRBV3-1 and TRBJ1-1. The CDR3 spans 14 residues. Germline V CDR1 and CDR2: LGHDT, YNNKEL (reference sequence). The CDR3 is CASSQPTGGAEAFF. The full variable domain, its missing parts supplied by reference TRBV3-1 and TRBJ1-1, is DTAVSQTPKYLVTQMGNDKSIKCEQNLGHDTMYWYKQDSKKFLKIMFSYNNKELIINETVPNRFSPKSPDKAHLNLHINSLELGDSAVYFCASSQPTGGAEAFFGQGTRLTVV.

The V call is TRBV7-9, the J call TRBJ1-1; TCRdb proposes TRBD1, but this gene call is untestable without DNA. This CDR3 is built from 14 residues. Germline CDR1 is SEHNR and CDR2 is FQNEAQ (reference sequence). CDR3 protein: CASSFTKQGTEAFF.

The chain's CDR3 is CASSEDGSGYEQYF. The chain uses TRBV10-1 and TRBJ2-7; TCRdb indicates TRBD2, and absent DNA this call remains unverified. Germline lookup yields CDR1 WNHNN and CDR2 SYGVQD (reference sequence). This CDR3 has 14 amino acids.

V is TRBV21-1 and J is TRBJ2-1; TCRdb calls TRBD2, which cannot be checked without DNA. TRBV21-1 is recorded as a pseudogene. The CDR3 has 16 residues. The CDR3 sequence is CASNFSRGLARFEQFF.

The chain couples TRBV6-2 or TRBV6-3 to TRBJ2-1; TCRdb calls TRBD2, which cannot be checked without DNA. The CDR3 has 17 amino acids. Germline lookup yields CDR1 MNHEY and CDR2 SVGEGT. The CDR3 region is CASSYSRTSGRANEQFF.

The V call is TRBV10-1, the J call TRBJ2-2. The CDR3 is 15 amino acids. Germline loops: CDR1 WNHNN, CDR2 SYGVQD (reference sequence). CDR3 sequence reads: CASSESRAYTGELFF.

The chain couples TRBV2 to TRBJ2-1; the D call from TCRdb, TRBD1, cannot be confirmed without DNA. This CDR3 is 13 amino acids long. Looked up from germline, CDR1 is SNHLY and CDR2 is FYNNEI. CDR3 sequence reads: CASSPLQQGQQFF.

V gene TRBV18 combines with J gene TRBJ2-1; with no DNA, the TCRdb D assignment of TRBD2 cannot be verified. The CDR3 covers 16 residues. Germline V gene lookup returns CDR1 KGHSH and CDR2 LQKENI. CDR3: CASSLERASSYNEQFF.

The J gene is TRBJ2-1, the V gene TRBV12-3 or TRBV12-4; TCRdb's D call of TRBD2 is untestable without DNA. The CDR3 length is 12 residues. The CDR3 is CASSFAGTPQFF.